The 28 T cell receptor beta chains presented below share a single source sample, sequenced in a study of T-cell reconstitution after alpha-beta-depleted transplantation in children. The authors prepared the TCRbeta library with unique molecular identifiers. From the PCR reads, TCRdb called clonotypes with MiXCR, one entry per CDR3 protein. Of hundreds of thousands of distinct CDR3 sequences detected, 10% appear once; the ten largest clones hold less than 5%. The specimen comprised PBMCs from the stem cell graft donor, sampled from the stem cell graft. These receptors were taken from a human donor who donated a stem cell graft to a child with acute myeloid leukemia.

This clonotype occurred a few times. This chain connects TRBV3-1 to TRBJ2-7; no clear D. Trimming removed 1 base from V and 3 bases from J, with 13 bases in between. The CDR3 is 15 amino acids. The V gene's germline CDR1 is LGHDT and CDR2 YNNKEL (reference sequence). The CDR3 nucleotides read TGTGCCAGCAGCCAAGCTGCGGTCGTCGGCTACGAGCAGTACTTC. Its translation: CASSQAAVVGYEQYF.

The rearrangement joins TRBV20-1 to TRBJ1-2; D possibly corresponds to TRBD1 (6 bases). CDR3 length equals 18 residues. CDR1 is DFQATT and CDR2 is SNEGSKA in the germline V gene (reference sequence). The germline V and J ends were trimmed by 0 bases and 4 bases, with 24 bases remaining between them. The CDR3 sequence: CSARDMTGGLIWGYGYTF. The DNA for the CDR3 is TGCAGTGCTAGAGATATGACCGGGGGCCTAATCTGGGGCTATGGCTACACCTTC.

This clonotype occurred a few times. V gene TRBV20-1 combines with J gene TRBJ2-2; D unclear. The CDR3 is 12 residues long. Germline lookup yields CDR1 DFQATT and CDR2 SNEGSKA (reference sequence). The V end lost 4 bases, the J end lost 8 bases, and 11 bases lay between the germline ends. The CDR3 is CSATTSPGELFF. CDR3 nucleotide sequence: TGCAGTGCTACCACCTCACCGGGGGAGCTGTTTTTT.

This clonotype was seen a handful of times. The J gene is TRBJ2-1, the V gene TRBV7-3; 10 bases are shared with TRBD2. CDR1 is SGHTA, CDR2 FQGTGA, per germline. The J segment lost 12 bases and the V segment lost 6 bases, leaving 11 bases of the junction unmatched. The CDR3 spans 14 residues. The CDR3 coding sequence is TGTGCCAGCAGTCCAGGAGCGGGAGGGCTCTGGCAGTTCTTC. Translation: CASSPGAGGLWQFF.

At least ten counts were recorded for this clonotype. The rearrangement links TRBV9 to TRBJ2-2, with D tentatively TRBD2 (6 bases). The V end was cut by 0 bases, the J end by 2 bases, with 14 bases between. Germline V lookup: CDR1 SGDLS, CDR2 YYNGEE. The CDR3 loop spans 17 amino acids. CDR3 sequence: CASSVDRGSANTGELFF. Written as DNA, the CDR3 is TGTGCCAGCAGCGTAGATCGGGGGTCGGCTAACACCGGGGAGCTGTTTTTT.

This clonotype was detected only a few times. The V and J genes are TRBV27 and TRBJ2-1; 7 bases match TRBD2. The CDR3 length is 16 residues. The V and J ends lost 3 bases and 3 bases, in that order; junction bases with no gene match: 8. CDR1 and CDR2 from the germline V gene are MNHEY and SMNVEV (reference sequence). The chain's CDR3 is CASSFERGGGYNEQFF. Written as DNA, the CDR3 is TGTGCCAGCAGTTTCGAGAGGGGCGGGGGCTACAATGAGCAGTTCTTC.

V and J are TRBV18 and TRBJ2-7; no clear D. The V and J ends lost 3 bases and 6 bases respectively, with 9 bases between them. Germline V CDR1 and CDR2: KGHSH, LQKENI. CDR3 length: 12 residues. The CDR3 nucleotides are TGTGCCAGCTCACCGGACCACCGCGAGCAGTACTTC. This translates into CASSPDHREQYF. The full variable domain, completed using reference TRBV18 and TRBJ2-7, is NAGVMQNPRHLVRRRGQEARLRCSPMKGHSHVYWYRQLPEEGLKFMVYLQKENIIDESGMPKERFSAEFPKEGPSILRIQQVVRGDSAAYFCASSPDHREQYFGPGTRLTVT.

The table lists this clonotype with many counts. The V call is TRBV20-1, the J call TRBJ2-3; no definite D call. V lost 2 bases, J lost 4 bases, and 7 bases lay in between. Germline values: CDR1 DFQATT, CDR2 SNEGSKA (reference sequence). The CDR3 length is 12 residues. The CDR3 nucleotides are TGCAGTGCTAGAATACCCCCAGATACGCAGTATTTT. The encoded protein is CSARIPPDTQYF.

This clonotype was picked up a small number of times. The chain has TRBV28 and TRBJ2-2; no firm D call. Trimming stripped 7 bases from V and 1 base from J, with 10 bases between. This CDR3 has 14 residues. The germline gives CDR1 MDHEN, CDR2 SYDVKM. The CDR3 region has the DNA TGTGCCAGCAAGGGCAGCCTGAACACCGGGGAGCTGTTTTTT. Encoded protein: CASKGSLNTGELFF. The entire variable domain, with the rest obtained from reference TRBV28 and TRBJ2-2, is as follows: DVKVTQSSRYLVKRTGEKVFLECVQDMDHENMFWYRQDPGLGLRLIYFSYDVKMKEKGDIPEGYSVSREKKERFSLILESASTNQTSMYLCASKGSLNTGELFFGEGSRLTVL.

This clonotype was counted many times. V gene TRBV6-2 or TRBV6-3 combines with J gene TRBJ1-1; no reliable D call. The V and J ends lost 5 bases and 4 bases respectively, with 8 bases between them. The CDR3 is 12 amino acids. CDR1 MNHEY and CDR2 SVGEGT come from the germline V gene. As DNA, the CDR3 is TGTGCCAGCAGTCTCCTACTCACTGAAGCTTTCTTT. Translating it yields CASSLLLTEAFF.

This clonotype has just a few counts. The rearrangement uses TRBV15 and TRBJ2-2, with a possible D match to TRBD2 (6 bases). V was clipped by 4 bases and J by 4 bases, with 22 bases between them. Germline CDR1 is LNHNV and CDR2 is YYDKDF (reference sequence). CDR3 length equals 18 residues. This CDR3 reads CATSTPFGGFVGTGELFF. CDR3 in DNA: TGTGCCACCAGCACCCCCTTCGGAGGGTTTGTAGGCACCGGGGAGCTGTTTTTT.

This chain links TRBV20-1 with TRBJ1-2; 7 nucleotides line up with TRBD1. The V gene's germline CDR1 is DFQATT and CDR2 SNEGSKA (reference sequence). The CDR3 covers 14 residues. With V trimmed by 3 bases and J by 4 bases, 8 bases remained unmatched. CDR3 DNA: TGCAGTGCTAGCCCCGGGACAGCGGCCTATGGCTACACCTTC. Its translation: CSASPGTAAYGYTF.

This clonotype was seen a single time. Relative to the germline gene, one junction end is altered; a read error may explain this. This chain joins TRBV5-1 and TRBJ2-1; possible D gene TRBD1, 5 bases. The CDR3 runs to 12 residues. Germline CDR1 is SGHRS and CDR2 is YFSETQ. CDR3 sequence: CASSLGGNEQCF. For the CDR3, the DNA is TGCGCCAGCAGCTTGGGGGGCAATGAGCAGTGCTTC. The whole variable domain, filled in from reference TRBV5-1 and TRBJ2-1, reads KAGVTQTPRYLIKTRGQQVTLSCSPISGHRSVSWYQQTPGQGLQFLFEYFSETQRNKGNFPGRFSGRQFSNSRSEMNVSTLELGDSALYLCASSLGGNEQCFGPGTRLTVL.

This clonotype came up many times. The genes are TRBV4-3 and TRBJ2-3; D call uncertain. CDR3 length: 13 residues. Germline loops: CDR1 LGHNA, CDR2 YSLEER. Trimming left V 2 bases short and J 2 bases short, with 5 bases between. The CDR3 bases are TGCGCCAGCAGCCAATCCTACACAGATACGCAGTATTTT. Translating gives CASSQSYTDTQYF.

This clonotype was seen many times. The V and J genes are TRBV12-3 or TRBV12-4 and TRBJ2-1, with D uncertain. The CDR3 contains 11 residues. V was cut by 6 bases and J by 10 bases, with 10 bases left in between. In nucleotides, the CDR3 is TGTGCCAGCAGGAGACATGAAGAGCAGTTCTTC. Translated, it gives CASRRHEEQFF.

This clonotype was counted only a few times. The J gene is TRBJ1-5, the V gene TRBV5-1; D perhaps matches TRBD1 (6 bases). V shed 7 bases and J shed 5 bases, with 13 bases lying between them. Germline V lookup: CDR1 SGHRS, CDR2 YFSETQ. The CDR3 is 13 residues long. The CDR3 DNA reads as TGCGCCAGCTGGGGTCGGGGGCATCAGCCCCAGCATTTT. Translated, it gives CASWGRGHQPQHF.

This chain connects TRBV20-1 to TRBJ2-7; D might be TRBD1 or TRBD2, each matching 5 bases. The V end was cut by 1 base, the J end by 0 bases, with 16 bases between. CDR3 size: 16 residues. The germline V gene has CDR1 DFQATT and CDR2 SNEGSKA (reference sequence). The CDR3 loop reads CSARVPRGGPSYEQYF. DNA of the CDR3: TGCAGTGCTAGAGTGCCTCGGGGCGGGCCCTCCTACGAGCAGTACTTC.

The genes are TRBV29-1 and TRBJ2-1; D gene uncertain. Trimming took off 2 bases at V and 15 bases at J, with 17 bases between the two ends. CDR3 size: 12 residues. Germline CDR1 reads SQVTM; CDR2 reads ANQGSEA. CDR3 loop: CSVELLASTGFF. CDR3 coding DNA: TGCAGCGTTGAACTCCTCGCTAGTACCGGGTTCTTC.

This clonotype was recorded many times. V is TRBV5-1 and J is TRBJ1-4; TRBD1 might be the D (5 bases). The germline CDR1 and CDR2 sequences are SGHRS and YFSETQ. V was cut by 2 bases and J by 0 bases, with 17 bases left in between. This CDR3 has 18 amino acids. The CDR3 sequence is CASSFSLLQDSTNEKLFF. The CDR3 DNA sequence: TGCGCCAGCAGCTTTTCCCTCCTACAGGACTCAACTAATGAAAAACTGTTTTTT.

The chain combines TRBV4-2 with TRBJ1-3; no clear D gene. CDR1 is LGHNA, CDR2 YNFKEQ, per germline. The CDR3 consists of 14 residues. V was cut by 1 base and J by 2 bases, with 6 bases left in between. This chain's CDR3 is CASSQGTTGNTIYF. DNA of the CDR3: TGTGCCAGCAGCCAAGGTACGACTGGAAACACCATATATTTT.

The table lists this clonotype with many counts. This sequence joins TRBV6-2 or TRBV6-3 and TRBJ2-3; D remains unclear. This CDR3 contains 12 residues. Germline CDR1 and CDR2: MNHEY and SVGEGT. The germline V and J ends were trimmed by 6 bases and 2 bases, with 6 bases remaining between them. The CDR3 DNA sequence: TGTGCCAGCAGCCCTTACACAGATACGCAGTATTTT. It encodes CASSPYTDTQYF.

A note on this clonotype: One base away lies a much larger clone, so this may be a sequencing read error. V is TRBV16 and J is TRBJ1-1; 7 bases agree with TRBD1. Trimming at V came to 4 bases and at J to 1 base, leaving 3 bases not matched to a gene. Germline V gene lookup returns CDR1 KGHSY and CDR2 FQNENV. The CDR3 is 14 amino acids. For the CDR3, the DNA is TGTGCCAGCAGCCCGACAGGGAAGAACACTGAAGCTTTCTTT. Amino acids: CASSPTGKNTEAFF.

V usage is TRBV7-2 and J usage is TRBJ2-5; D not resolved. Germline V CDR1 and CDR2: SGHTA, FQGNSA. The CDR3 is 16 amino acids. Trimming cost V 1 base and J 2 bases, with 14 bases left between them. Here the CDR3 DNA reads TGTGCCAGCAGCTTAGAGTACCCTACCGCTCAAGAGACCCAGTACTTC. Translating gives CASSLEYPTAQETQYF.

About this clonotype itself: The germline gene is not matched at one end of the junction; a read error may be the cause. The chain recombines TRBV5-6 with TRBJ2-1; tentatively, D is TRBD2 (5 bases). CDR1 is SGHDT, CDR2 YYEEEE, per germline. This CDR3 has 12 amino acids. CDR3 sequence reads: CAISCGSGEQFF. The DNA for the CDR3 is TGTGCCATCAGCTGCGGGTCCGGCGAGCAGTTCTTC. Together with reference TRBV5-6 and TRBJ2-1, the CDR3 gives the full variable domain: DAGVTQSPTHLIKTRGQQVTLRCSPKSGHDTVSWYQQALGQGPQFIFQYYEEEERQRGNFPDRFSGHQFPNYSSELNVNALLLGDSALYLCAISCGSGEQFFGPGTRLTVL.

This clonotype was seen more than once but under ten times. V and J are TRBV15 and TRBJ2-7; tentatively, D is TRBD2 (6 bases). The ends were cut back, 0 bases at V and 1 base at J, with 13 bases in the middle. The CDR3 totals 16 residues. From germline, CDR1 is LNHNV and CDR2 YYDKDF (reference sequence). This CDR3 is CATSREGRRESYEQYF. CDR3 bases: TGTGCCACCAGCAGAGAAGGCAGGAGGGAGTCCTACGAGCAGTACTTC.

This clonotype was seen at least ten times. The chain links TRBV27 to TRBJ2-7; D ambiguous. Trimming pared 4 bases from V and 7 bases from J, leaving 11 bases between. The CDR3 is 12 amino acids. Germline values: CDR1 MNHEY, CDR2 SMNVEV (reference sequence). The CDR3 reads CASSYPGKEQYF. CDR3 bases: TGTGCCAGCAGTTACCCTGGGAAGGAGCAGTACTTC.

V is TRBV7-2 and J is TRBJ2-3; 13 positions match TRBD2. The CDR3 consists of 20 residues. The V gene end was trimmed by 5 bases and the J gene end by 4 bases; junction bases not matched to a gene: 18. Per the germline V gene, CDR1 is SGHTA and CDR2 is FQGNSA. CDR3 in amino acids: CASSTYRGRGLAGDPDTQYF. For the CDR3, the DNA is TGTGCCAGCAGCACCTACAGGGGGCGAGGACTAGCGGGAGACCCAGATACGCAGTATTTT. Supplemented by reference TRBV7-2 and TRBJ2-3, the full variable domain reads GAGVSQSPSNKVTEKGKDVELRCDPISGHTALYWYRQSLGQGLEFLIYFQGNSAPDKSGLPSDRFSAERTGGSVSTLTIQRTQQEDSAVYLCASSTYRGRGLAGDPDTQYFGPGTRLTVL.

This clonotype came up a few times. V is TRBV5-1 and J is TRBJ2-5, with TRBD1 matching over 10 bases. The CDR3 totals 14 residues. Per germline, CDR1 SGHRS and CDR2 YFSETQ. The J segment lost 7 bases and the V segment lost 4 bases, leaving 7 bases of the junction unmatched. CDR3 nucleotide sequence: TGCGCCAGCAGCCCGGGGACAGGGGAAGGGACCCAGTACTTC. Translation gives CASSPGTGEGTQYF.